Presented here are 10 T cell receptor beta chains from one specimen sequenced in a study of CD8 T cells in ankylosing spondylitis. One entry per CDR3 protein results from TCRdb running MiXCR on the 5' RACE reads. The data hold about 250,000 distinct CDR3 sequences, with roughly 32% observed a single time. Material for sequencing was blood, either unsorted or a sorted T cell fraction (not recorded which). The receptors were sampled from a male donor with ankylosing spondylitis or in good health (not recorded which).

The chain uses TRBV30 and TRBJ2-7, with D possibly being TRBD2 (6 bases). This CDR3 contains 16 residues. Germline lookup yields CDR1 GTSNPN and CDR2 SVGIG (reference sequence). The ends were cut back, 0 bases at V and 6 bases at J, with 21 bases in the middle. The CDR3 sequence is CAWSVPGGRWFREQYF. In DNA, the CDR3 is TGTGCCTGGAGTGTACCCGGGGGAAGGTGGTTTCGCGAGCAGTACTTC. The full variable domain, in which reference TRBV30 and TRBJ2-7 provide the parts outside the CDR3, is SQTIHQWPATLVQPVGSPLSLECTVEGTSNPNLYWYRQAAGRGLQLLFYSVGIGQISSEVPQNLSASRPQDRQFILSSKKLLLSDSGFYLCAWSVPGGRWFREQYFGPGTRLTVT.

V usage is TRBV12-3 or TRBV12-4 and J usage is TRBJ2-1; 9 nucleotides line up with TRBD1. The CDR3 has 13 amino acids. The trim removed 4 bases at V and 9 bases at J, leaving 4 bases unmatched. Here the CDR3 reads CASSSTGGSEQFF. In DNA, the CDR3 is TGTGCCAGCAGTTCAACAGGGGGCAGTGAGCAGTTCTTC.

V gene TRBV7-6 combines with J gene TRBJ2-3, with a tentative D call TRBD1 (6 bases). V lost 5 bases and J 6 bases, leaving 12 bases between the germline ends. Germline loops: CDR1 SGHVS, CDR2 FNYEAQ. The CDR3 length is 13 residues. CDR3 residues: CASSQGLEDTQYF. The CDR3 DNA is TGTGCCAGCAGCCAGGGGCTAGAGGATACGCAGTATTTT.

This clonotype came up many times. CDR3 DNA: TGCAGTGCTAACACAGCCTACGAGCAGTACTTC. This translates into CSANTAYEQYF. The genes are TRBV20-1 and TRBJ2-7; D is ambiguous. Deletions cut 4 bases from V and 2 bases from J, with 6 bases between. The CDR3 is made up of 11 amino acids. In germline, CDR1 is DFQATT, CDR2 SNEGSKA (reference sequence).

The chain couples TRBV20-1 to TRBJ1-1; D is perhaps TRBD1 (6 bases). This CDR3 has 14 residues. Germline CDR1 and CDR2: DFQATT and SNEGSKA (reference sequence). Trimming shortened V by 4 bases and J by 3 bases, and 15 bases separated the two germline ends. The CDR3 sequence: CSAKIDRIDTEAFF. In DNA form, the CDR3 reads TGCAGTGCTAAAATTGACAGGATCGACACTGAAGCTTTCTTT.

This clonotype was counted only a few times. The rearrangement uses TRBV20-1 and TRBJ2-1; 7 nucleotides match TRBD2. Trimming took 3 bases from V and 4 from J; bases not matched to a gene: 9. The V gene's germline CDR1 is DFQATT and CDR2 SNEGSKA (reference sequence). This CDR3 spans 15 amino acids. CDR3 nucleotides: TGCAGTGCTAGGCCGAGCGGGGCCAGATACAATGAGCAGTTCTTC. Protein: CSARPSGARYNEQFF.

The chain has TRBV25-1 and TRBJ2-3, with TRBD1 as a possible D gene (6 bases). This CDR3 comprises 16 residues. Looked up from germline, CDR1 is MGHDK and CDR2 is SYGVNS. Trimming shortened V by 3 bases and J by 0 bases, and 13 bases separated the two germline ends. CDR3 sequence: CASSETGPTSTDTQYF. CDR3 nucleotides: TGTGCCAGCAGTGAGACAGGACCTACTAGCACAGATACGCAGTATTTT. Variable domain in full (rest from reference TRBV25-1 and TRBJ2-3): EADIYQTPRYLVIGTGKKITLECSQTMGHDKMYWYQQDPGMELHLIHYSYGVNSTEKGDLSSESTVSRIRTEHFPLTLESARPSHTSQYLCASSETGPTSTDTQYFGPGTRLTVL.

This clonotype was detected a few times. The chain carries TRBV12-3 or TRBV12-4 and TRBJ1-1; tentatively, D is TRBD1 (5 bases). The CDR3 is 13 amino acids. With 5 bases removed from V and 11 bases from J, the gap between germline ends came to 18 bases. CDR3 nucleotide sequence: TGTGCCAGCAGTCTCGGGGGGAGCCTTGGTGCTTTCTTT. Translation: CASSLGGSLGAFF.

This clonotype has just one count. The gene calls are TRBV6-1 and TRBJ2-2, with 9 bases that match TRBD1. V dropped 6 bases and J dropped 3; count of bases not matched to a gene: 2. The germline CDR1 and CDR2 sequences are MNHNS and SASEGT. The CDR3 is 14 amino acids. The CDR3 coding sequence is TGTGCCAGCAGGTGGACAGGGGACACCGGGGAGCTGTTTTTT. It codes for CASRWTGDTGELFF.

The V call is TRBV20-1, the J call TRBJ2-7, with a possible D match to TRBD2 (5 bases). The CDR3 has 12 residues. Trimming removed 5 bases from V and 2 bases from J, with 10 bases in between. From germline, CDR1 is DFQATT and CDR2 SNEGSKA (reference sequence). The CDR3 is CSAPRDAYEQYF. CDR3 DNA sequence: TGCAGTGCTCCCCGGGATGCCTACGAGCAGTACTTC.